This T cell receptor beta chain was recorded in a study of cytomegalovirus exposure and HLA in healthy donors. The CDR3 runs 15 residues. Germline-derived CDR1 and CDR2 are SGDLS and YYNGEE. Deletions cut 4 bases from V and 5 bases from J, with 18 bases between. Researchers ran the PCR with 60 Vbeta and 13 Jbeta primers. Clones were sequenced by immunoSEQ multiplex PCR, and TCRdb holds only the in-frame ones, with some missing. The sample lists 150,000 to 250,000 clones, 79% occurring once. Only a few counts were recorded for this clone. What was sequenced was PBMCs. The V and J genes are TRBV9 and TRBJ1-1; weak D call: TRBD1 (6 bases). The sequence derives from a girl aged 5-17 years in good health and CMV-seropositive. CDR3 loop: CASSTQQGAGTEAFF. CDR3 bases: TGTGCCAGCAGCACGCAACAGGGCGCGGGTACTGAAGCTTTCTTT. Filled out from reference TRBV9 and TRBJ1-1, the complete variable domain reads DSGVTQTPKHLITATGQRVTLRCSPRSGDLSVYWYQQSLDQGLQFLIQYYNGEERAKGNILERFSAQQFPDLHSELNLSSLELGDSALYFCASSTQQGAGTEAFFGQGTRLTVV.